This TCR beta chain was recorded in a study of T cell responses to AZD1222 COVID-19 vaccine (dated by TCRdb to about 2021). About the investigation overall: A total of 230 to 250 trial participants underwent TCR sequencing, of whom roughly 210 had received two doses of AZD1222 and around 26 had received two doses of the MenACWY control vaccine. Trial participants were enrolled by age into subgroups of 18-55, 56-69 and 70-plus years, and about 150, 27 and 61 TCR-sequenced participants, respectively, were included in these subgroups. What the work shows at the level of the full study, not this receptor alone: Spike-specific TCR breadth and depth rose significantly after two AZD1222 doses compared with day 0 and with MenACWY recipients. Conclusions about previously exposed vaccinees are limited because only six or seven AZD1222 recipients were SARS-CoV-2 seropositive at baseline. Epitopes outside the regions mutated in the B.1.351 and B.1.1.7 variants were reportedly recognized by nearly half of the unique spike-specific TCRs. Because no day 14 peak-response samples were available, repertoires were characterized only after the peak T cell response. The vaccine-associated CD4 TCRs covered the entire spike protein, and the dominant responses fell in regions 160-218 and 743-854. In the small 56-69-year group, the increase in depth fell short of significance, most likely because of low power. Participants were mostly white British and included more females than males, and it was suggested by the authors that clonal diversity may have been underestimated.

To note about this clone: The antigen this receptor binds is unknown. Per-base qualities were not stored, and no clone one base away is much larger.

The CDR3 regions of human TCRbeta chains were analyzed by immunosequencing. As for the authors' bioinformatics: TCRs in the repertoires were matched against a reference library of SARS-CoV-2-specific TCRs that had been generated with the MIRA antigen-specificity platform. Breadth was defined as the fraction of unique TCRs that were SARS-CoV-2-associated. Depth was defined as the fraction of total T cells that were SARS-CoV-2-associated. Each spike-specific TCR was assigned to its reactive spike region and to a CD4 or CD8 class using the MIRA data. Log10-transformed breadth and depth values were compared by one-way ANOVA with Sidak's multiple comparisons tests. TCRdb re-hosts the immuneACCESS table, in-frame sequences only. Its copies lack some clones; in the studies checked, an unresolved V gene accounts for under half of them, and the cause for the rest is not known. V and J calls and clone size follow that table, whereas D and trimming were derived from the DNA. For this sample the table gives tens of thousands of clones, of which around nine tenths were detected only once. The ten largest account for roughly 5% of the sample.

Explained via the paper, the time point label denotes: baseline before first vaccination. This sample's treatment or condition label indicates: meningococcal conjugate vaccine given as trial control. Vaccinee samples were obtained from the UK trials COV001 and COV002, which included a single-blind randomized controlled phase 2/3 trial of AZD1222 (ChAdOx1 nCoV-19) in healthy adults. For TCRbeta chain sequencing, PBMC samples from trial participants were taken at day 0 and at day 28 after the second dose. The CDR3 goes from the cysteine to the phenylalanine over 12 residues. This entry keeps only the CDR3 DNA: 36 bases, framed from base 1. The junction carries 7 bases between V and J, which are trimmed by 4 bases and 3 bases respectively. CDR1 and CDR2 (SQVTM, ANQGSEA) derive from the germline V gene.

The source of this sequence is an adult in good health. The V and J segments used are TRBV29-1 and TRBJ1-5, and possibly TRBD1, on 6 matching bases. The specimen was peripheral blood, collected on day 0 of MenACWY control vaccination. The DNA reads TGCAGCGTTGGGGACACCAATCAGCCCCAGCATTTT. It translates to CSVGDTNQPQHF.